One and the same sample provided the 18 T cell receptor beta chains below, sequenced in a study of post-analysis software for immune sequencing data. Prepared libraries of TCR beta cDNA carried unique molecular identifiers. MiXCR was run by TCRdb on the PCR reads, yielding one entry per CDR3 protein. The top ten hold under 15% of the sample, which has about 400,000 distinct CDR3 sequences, around a third seen once. The antigens for these receptors are not known. Study results and limitations: Elevated frequency relative to controls characterized 4 or 5 TRBV segments in patients, TRBV5-6, TRBV5-1 and TRBV20-1 among them.

Sequencing was done on a sample of blood. The origin of the receptors is a girl under 18 with multiple sclerosis.

This clonotype was seen a few times. The rearrangement uses TRBV6-5 and TRBJ1-5, with TRBD1 matching over 11 bases. V was clipped by 5 bases and J by 4 bases; unmatched bases: 4. Germline V gene lookup returns CDR1 MNHEY and CDR2 SVGAGI. The CDR3 contains 15 residues. This CDR3 is CASSTDRGRNQPQHF. The CDR3 DNA reads as TGTGCCAGCAGTACGGACAGGGGGCGAAATCAGCCCCAGCATTTT.

The V gene is TRBV27, the J gene TRBJ2-1, with D perhaps TRBD1 (5 bases). Germline V gives CDR1 MNHEY, CDR2 SMNVEV (reference sequence). The CDR3 is made up of 14 amino acids. Trimming cost V 5 bases and J 6 bases, with 14 bases left between them. In DNA, the CDR3 is TGTGCCAGCAGTCCCTCCAGCAGGGTCAATGAGCAGTTCTTC. Its protein product is CASSPSSRVNEQFF.

A note on this clonotype: This could be a read error, since a much larger clone is one nucleotide away. The V call is TRBV7-9, the J call TRBJ2-6; TRBD1 aligns across 9 bases. The CDR3 sequence is 16 residues long. Germline V gene sequence: CDR1 SEHNR, CDR2 FQNEAQ (reference sequence). CDR3 coding DNA: TGTGCCAGCAGCTCCTCCGGGACAGGGATGACCAACGTCCGGACTTTC. Translated: CASSSSGTGMTNVRTF.

V is TRBV5-1 and J is TRBJ2-1; TRBD1 or TRBD2 may be the D gene (6 bases each). CDR1 is SGHRS, CDR2 YFSETQ, per germline. This CDR3 region has 14 residues. Trimming cost V 6 bases and J 0 bases, with 10 bases left between them. The CDR3 sequence is CASTGAPSYNEQFF. CDR3 DNA: TGCGCCAGCACGGGGGCCCCCTCCTACAATGAGCAGTTCTTC.

The chain links TRBV24-1 to TRBJ2-2; D is ambiguous. CDR1 and CDR2 from the germline V gene are KGHDR and SFDVKD. The V and J ends lost 9 bases and 3 bases respectively, with 7 bases between them. This CDR3 has 12 residues. The CDR3 spells CATGQYTGELFF. CDR3 sequence (DNA): TGTGCCACCGGGCAGTACACCGGGGAGCTGTTTTTT.

This chain uses TRBV4-1 with TRBJ2-3; no clear D gene. V lost 1 base and J 2 bases, leaving 13 bases between the germline ends. The CDR3 runs to 16 residues. CDR1 and CDR2 (germline): MGHRA, YSYEKL. CDR3 nucleotides: TGCGCCAGCAGCCAAGCAGGCAGGACCACCACAGATACGCAGTATTTT. Translation: CASSQAGRTTTDTQYF.

The CDR3 sequence: CASSLEGRNGYTF. CDR3 nucleotides: TGTGCCAGCAGTTTGGAGGGGAGGAATGGCTACACCTTC. The rearrangement uses TRBV27 and TRBJ1-2, with TRBD1 as a possible D gene (5 bases). Trimming stripped 3 bases from V and 6 bases from J, with 11 bases between. The CDR3 contains 13 residues. Germline CDR1 reads MNHEY; CDR2 reads SMNVEV (reference sequence).

In its sample, this clonotype was seen a few times. The CDR3 loop reads CASSPPGTGNNEQFF. For the CDR3, the DNA is TGTGCCAGCAGTCCCCCCGGGACAGGCAACAATGAGCAGTTCTTC. This sequence joins TRBV6-6 and TRBJ2-1; 8 positions agree with TRBD1. The CDR3 sequence is 15 residues long. V shed 5 bases and J 5 bases; nucleotides not matched to a gene: 8. Per germline, CDR1 MNHNY and CDR2 SVGAGI (reference sequence).

The chain links TRBV6-5 to TRBJ2-1; no reliable D call. The CDR3 has 15 amino acids. The V end was cut by 6 bases, the J end by 0 bases, with 12 bases between. CDR1 and CDR2 (germline): MNHEY, SVGAGI. The CDR3 loop reads CASRAQLSSYNEQFF. The CDR3 DNA reads TGTGCCAGCAGAGCCCAGCTGAGCTCCTACAATGAGCAGTTCTTC.

This clonotype was seen a single time. The junction differs from germline at one of its ends, possibly a read error. The rearrangement uses TRBV12-3 or TRBV12-4 and TRBJ2-7; 9 bases agree with TRBD1. The CDR3 length is 18 residues. In nucleotides, the CDR3 is TGTACCAGCAGTTTCGTCGCCTATGGACAGGGGCACTCCTACGAGCAGTACTTC. It codes for CTSSFVAYGQGHSYEQYF.

The chain uses TRBV5-6 and TRBJ2-4; 8 bases map to TRBD2. This CDR3 spans 15 amino acids. The V gene end was trimmed by 6 bases and the J gene end by 3 bases; junction bases not matched to a gene: 8. Looked up from germline, CDR1 is SGHDT and CDR2 is YYEEEE. CDR3 residues: CASTPGGTFKNIQYF. In DNA, the CDR3 is TGTGCCAGCACACCGGGGGGGACCTTCAAAAACATTCAGTACTTC.

V is TRBV5-1 and J is TRBJ1-1, with 7 bases identical to TRBD1. The CDR3 has 15 amino acids. Per germline, CDR1 SGHRS and CDR2 YFSETQ. V was pared by 0 bases and J by 3 bases, with 5 bases of the junction left unmatched. The CDR3 DNA reads as TGCGCCAGCAGCTTGGGGCCGGGACAGTACACTGAAGCTTTCTTT. Its protein product is CASSLGPGQYTEAFF.

This clonotype has more than one count but fewer than ten. This chain uses TRBV4-1 with TRBJ2-7; 8 positions agree with TRBD1. CDR1 and CDR2 from the germline V gene are MGHRA and YSYEKL. This CDR3 is 15 amino acids long. With V trimmed by 6 bases and J by 1 base, 8 bases remained unmatched. CDR3 in DNA: TGCGCCAGCAGTTTCTCCGGGACAGGATCCTACGAGCAGTACTTC. Encoded protein: CASSFSGTGSYEQYF.

V is TRBV29-1 and J is TRBJ1-1; TRBD1 might be the D (6 bases). This CDR3 is 13 amino acids long. Germline V CDR1 and CDR2: SQVTM, ANQGSEA. V was trimmed by 8 bases and J by 1 base, leaving 14 bases between them. The CDR3 sequence: CSSNWGQNTEAFF. Written as DNA, the CDR3 is TGCAGCTCTAACTGGGGGCAGAACACTGAAGCTTTCTTT.

The chain carries TRBV6-6 and TRBJ1-2, with D unclear. The length of the CDR3 is 15 residues. The V end was cut by 1 base, the J end by 4 bases, with 13 bases between. Germline CDR1 and CDR2: MNHNY and SVGAGI (reference sequence). CDR3 amino acids: CASSYLDTACYGYTF. As DNA, the CDR3 is TGTGCCAGCAGTTACTTAGACACAGCTTGCTATGGCTACACCTTC.

This chain links TRBV6-5 with TRBJ2-5; 7 bases line up with TRBD1. Germline CDR1 reads MNHEY; CDR2 reads SVGAGI. The CDR3 contains 17 residues. V shed 2 bases and J 0 bases; nucleotides not matched to a gene: 9. The CDR3: CASSYLQGTPYQETQYF. In DNA form, the CDR3 reads TGTGCCAGCAGTTACCTACAGGGGACCCCCTACCAAGAGACCCAGTACTTC.

As for this clonotype: At one end the junction does not follow the germline gene, possibly because of a read error. This sequence joins TRBV6-2 or TRBV6-3 and TRBJ1-5; the D gene is possibly TRBD1 (6 bases). The V gene's germline CDR1 is MNHEY and CDR2 SVGEGT. The CDR3 totals 15 residues. The CDR3 is CASSYFGQGSQPQHF. The CDR3 nucleotides read TGTGCCAGCAGTTACTTTGGCCAGGGGAGTCAGCCACAGCATTTT.

This clonotype has just a few counts. The rearrangement uses TRBV7-2 and TRBJ2-1; the match to TRBD1 covers 11 bases. CDR1 is SGHTA and CDR2 is FQGNSA in the germline V gene. The junction had 5 bases not matched to a gene; V was cut back by 6 bases and J by 4 bases. This CDR3 is built from 15 residues. The CDR3: CASSPGQGEYNEQFF. CDR3 DNA sequence: TGTGCCAGCAGTCCGGGACAGGGGGAATACAATGAGCAGTTCTTC.